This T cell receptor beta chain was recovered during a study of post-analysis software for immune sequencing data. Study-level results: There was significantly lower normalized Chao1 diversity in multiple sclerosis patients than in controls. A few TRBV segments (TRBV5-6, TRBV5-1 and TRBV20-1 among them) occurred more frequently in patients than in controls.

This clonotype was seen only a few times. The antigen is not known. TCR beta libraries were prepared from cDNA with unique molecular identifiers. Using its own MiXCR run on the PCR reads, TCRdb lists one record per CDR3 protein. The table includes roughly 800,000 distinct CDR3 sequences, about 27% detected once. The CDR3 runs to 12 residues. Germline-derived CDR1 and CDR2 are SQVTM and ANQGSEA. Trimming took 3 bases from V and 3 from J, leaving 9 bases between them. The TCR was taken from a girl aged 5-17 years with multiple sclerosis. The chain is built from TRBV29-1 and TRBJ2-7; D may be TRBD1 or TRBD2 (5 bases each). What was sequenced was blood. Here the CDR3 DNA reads TGCAGCGTTGATGACAGCGGCTACGAGCAGTACTTC. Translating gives CSVDDSGYEQYF.